What follows are 6 T cell receptor beta chains derived from one specimen sequenced in a study of PD-1 blockade in classical Hodgkin lymphoma. The assay was immunoSEQ multiplex PCR, and TCRdb's table has in-frame clones only and misses some. The sample records 100,000 or so clones, 75% to 95% being singletons. Time point of the sample: cycle 4 day 1 (C4D1), after more than five weeks of nivolumab. Each patient's relapse followed autologous stem cell transplantation, and brentuximab vedotin exposure varied. The starting material was peripheral blood mononuclear cells (PBMCs), obtained before the fourth cycle of nivolumab. The receptors were sampled from a human donor with classical Hodgkin lymphoma.

The chain links TRBV15 to TRBJ2-2, with D possibly being TRBD1 or TRBD2 (5 bases each). This CDR3 is 14 amino acids long. Trimming pared 3 bases from V and 5 bases from J, leaving 10 bases between. In germline, CDR1 is LNHNV, CDR2 YYDKDF (reference sequence). Here the CDR3 DNA reads TGTGCCACCAGCAGGCTGGGGGTTACCGGGGAGCTGTTTTTT. Protein product: CATSRLGVTGELFF.

This clone was found a few times. This rearrangement joins TRBV29-1 to TRBJ2-3, with 11 bases aligning to TRBD2. Germline CDR1 SQVTM, CDR2 ANQGSEA. Losses at the gene ends were 8 bases for V and 6 bases for J; bases not matched to a gene: 10. The CDR3 consists of 14 residues. CDR3 nucleotide sequence: TGCAGCTCTTGGGGTAGCGGGGGGGCGGATACGCAGTATTTT. Protein product: CSSWGSGGADTQYF.

V gene TRBV5-1 combines with J gene TRBJ2-2; weak D call: TRBD2 (6 bases). Germline CDR1 is SGHRS and CDR2 is YFSETQ. Trimming pared 0 bases from V and 2 bases from J, leaving 11 bases between. The CDR3 runs to 16 residues. The CDR3 DNA reads TGCGCCAGCAGCTTGGGGGACGGGAGAAACACCGGGGAGCTGTTTTTT. Amino acid sequence: CASSLGDGRNTGELFF.

The chain couples TRBV30 to TRBJ2-7; D not resolved. The length of the CDR3 is 11 residues. The V and J ends lost 3 bases and 4 bases respectively, with 7 bases between them. CDR1 and CDR2 (germline): GTSNPN, SVGIG (reference sequence). CDR3 bases: TGTGCCTGGAGGATCAAGTACGAGCAGTACTTC. It encodes CAWRIKYEQYF.

This clone was counted a single time. The chain combines TRBV30 with TRBJ2-2; no clear D. V was pared by 3 bases and J by 6 bases, with 11 bases between. The CDR3 extends over 13 amino acids. The germline CDR1 and CDR2 sequences are GTSNPN and SVGIG (reference sequence). The CDR3, as DNA: TGTGCCTGGAGGAGATTTGAAGCCGGGGAGCTGTTTTTT. Protein: CAWRRFEAGELFF.

V gene TRBV28 combines with J gene TRBJ2-3; the match to TRBD2 covers 8 bases. J was trimmed by 1 base and V by 5 bases; bases with no gene match: 8. CDR3 length: 16 amino acids. Looked up from germline, CDR1 is MDHEN and CDR2 is SYDVKM. The CDR3: CASSGVVRGGTDTQYF. The CDR3 coding sequence is TGTGCCAGCAGTGGAGTCGTGCGGGGGGGCACAGATACGCAGTATTTT.